This T cell receptor beta chain originates from a study of cytomegalovirus exposure and HLA in healthy donors. General observations from the study: Sequencing likely caused a cluster of highly shared sequence variants.

Regarding this clone: The antigen is undetermined.

The germline V gene has CDR1 SQVTM and CDR2 ANQGSEA. CDR3 size: 14 residues. Unmatched junction bases numbered 7, after V lost 6 bases and J lost 4 bases. Primers: 60 Vbeta forward and 13 Jbeta reverse. Original methodology: Roughly 11 million shared chains were among around 80 million unique TCR beta chains counted in a later analysis. The data were produced by immunoSEQ multiplex PCR, yet TCRdb's version contains in-frame clones alone and is incomplete. Clonal size and the V and J genes are those of that table, whereas D and trimming came from the DNA. The repertoire holds 120,000 to 150,000 clones, with less than 85% as singletons.

The specimen was PBMCs. The V gene is TRBV29-1, the J gene TRBJ2-2; 8 nucleotides agree with TRBD1. The clonotype originates from a man aged 40-49 years in good health and CMV-seropositive. Written as DNA, the CDR3 is TGCAGCGTAACCCAGGGGGCTGGCACCGGGGAGCTGTTTTTT. Encoded protein: CSVTQGAGTGELFF.